This T cell receptor beta chain originates from a study of OX40 agonist ivuxolimab in advanced cancers. The data were produced by immunoSEQ multiplex PCR, yet TCRdb's version contains in-frame clones alone and is incomplete. The repertoire holds around 67,000 clones, about 83% seen once, with 0.7% in the top ten. The material was CD4+ or CD8+ T cells sorted from blood, obtained in a trial of the OX40 agonist ivuxolimab. The receptor was derived from an adult with an advanced solid tumor such as melanoma, head and neck, liver or kidney cancer.

The CDR3 nucleotides read TGCGCCAGCAGCTCGGGGACCGTAGCGGGGGGATTGTCAGATACGCAGTATTTT. As protein: CASSSGTVAGGLSDTQYF. The chain has TRBV5-1 and TRBJ2-3; 10 bases agree with TRBD2. V trimming: 3 bases; J trimming: 4 bases; junction bases outside the gene matches: 14. Germline V CDR1 and CDR2: SGHRS, YFSETQ. The CDR3 length is 18 residues.